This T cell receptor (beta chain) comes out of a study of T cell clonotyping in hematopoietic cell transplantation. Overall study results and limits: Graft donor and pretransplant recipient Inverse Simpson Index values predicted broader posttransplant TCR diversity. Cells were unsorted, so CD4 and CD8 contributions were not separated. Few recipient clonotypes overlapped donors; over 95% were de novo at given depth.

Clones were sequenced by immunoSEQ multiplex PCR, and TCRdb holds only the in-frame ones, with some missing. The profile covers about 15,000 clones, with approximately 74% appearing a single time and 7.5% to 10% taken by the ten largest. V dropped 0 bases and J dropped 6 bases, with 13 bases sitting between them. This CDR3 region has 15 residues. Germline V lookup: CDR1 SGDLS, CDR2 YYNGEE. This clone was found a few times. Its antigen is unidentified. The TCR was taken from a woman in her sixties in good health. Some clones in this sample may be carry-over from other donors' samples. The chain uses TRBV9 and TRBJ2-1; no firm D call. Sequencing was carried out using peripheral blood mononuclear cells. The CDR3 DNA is TGTGCCAGCAGCGTAGGGCTAGAATGGGTCAATGAGCAGTTCTTC. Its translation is CASSVGLEWVNEQFF.